The rows below give T cell receptor beta chains drawn from one sample of a study of T cells in Graves' hyperthyroidism and ophthalmopathy. TCRdb re-called the multiplex PCR reads through MiXCR, storing one row per CDR3 protein. Seen here are about 380,000 distinct CDR3 sequences, about 15% observed once, and the top ten hold about 10%. The sequencing sample was made of blood. The source of these receptors is a woman between 55 and 75 years old with Graves' hyperthyroidism. The conserved cysteine and the conserved F or W are not part of the CDR3 here. A row's size may be missing; if present it is once, few, many or a size class.

clone_size | cdr3_length | v_call | cdr3_aa
NA | 10 | TRBV2 | ASSRVEETQY
many | 17 | TRBV24-1 | ATSDPVRGSNRLTDTQY
many | 11 | TRBV11-2 | ASSLGPNTEAF
many | 15 | TRBV18 | ASSPPEFARVYNEQF
many | 11 | TRBV2 | ASRRRGSNEQF
many | 14 | TRBV28 | AAQGGDAQNTGELF
few | 15 | TRBV11-2 | ASTTGGTSGSRETQY
many | 15 | TRBV12-3/TRBV12-4 | ASSPGRGEKVTYEQY
few | 11 | TRBV24-1 | ATSADRGYEQY
many | 10 | TRBV29-1 | SVVRQGDEQF
many | 14 | TRBV18 | ASSPFTLQRNTEAF
many | 13 | TRBV2 | ASSEMGQGYAEAF
many | 11 | TRBV11-2 | ASSPEGAGEQY
NA | 14 | TRBV24-1 | ATSDPGQGAPYEQY
many | 13 | TRBV7-9 | ASSLILAGYNEQF
few | 15 | TRBV4-1 | ASSQEDGTSGTYEQY
NA | 12 | TRBV5-1 | ASSLTRLGETQY
many | 13 | TRBV6-1 | ASSRHGTGLYEQY
many | 13 | TRBV28 | ASLGGTSGRHTQY
many | 14 | TRBV2 | ASTKRRPLISSPLH
NA | 14 | TRBV5-4 | ASSSGVAGGTYEQY
many | 12 | TRBV5-1 | ASSGLAGSDEQY
NA | 11 | TRBV20-1 | SARDLWRTEAF
NA | 11 | TRBV5-1 | ASREDWGGEQF
few | 12 | TRBV12-3/TRBV12-4 | ASTRRDTYNEQF
many | 12 | TRBV12-3/TRBV12-4 | ASRRGPRGTEAF
many | 13 | TRBV12-3/TRBV12-4 | ASSQTGGATQPQH
many | 13 | TRBV7-9 | ASSSRSTGRDEQF
NA | 12 | TRBV19 | ASSRPGSGGTQY
NA | 12 | TRBV3-1 | ASNEGGIGTGLF
many | 15 | TRBV9 | ASSVGGGASGYNEQF
NA | 13 | TRBV4-1 | ASSRTTGVTYEQY
many | 12 | TRBV28 | ASLPGQGTDTQY
many | 13 | TRBV6-1 | ASSGSLVPTGELF
many | 10 | TRBV27 | ASSSRFVGYT
NA | 13 | TRBV10-3 | ASNDRGGSNQPQH
few | 14 | TRBV6-2/TRBV6-3 | ASSPKGPRKGSPLH
many | 12 | TRBV3-1 | ASSQDKSRREAF
many | 16 | TRBV11-3 | ASRLTGGPILNTGELF
many | 10 | TRBV10-3 | AISGSLDTQY
NA | 12 | TRBV10-2 | ASSVSRDTGELF
many | 14 | TRBV20-1 | SAETSGRPSTDTQY
many | 13 | TRBV5-1 | ASSLARNGADTQY
many | 11 | TRBV6-1 | ASSGNPGEKLF
many | 12 | TRBV7-2 | ASSLGGRQETQY
NA | 11 | TRBV11-2 | ASSGWGSYEQY